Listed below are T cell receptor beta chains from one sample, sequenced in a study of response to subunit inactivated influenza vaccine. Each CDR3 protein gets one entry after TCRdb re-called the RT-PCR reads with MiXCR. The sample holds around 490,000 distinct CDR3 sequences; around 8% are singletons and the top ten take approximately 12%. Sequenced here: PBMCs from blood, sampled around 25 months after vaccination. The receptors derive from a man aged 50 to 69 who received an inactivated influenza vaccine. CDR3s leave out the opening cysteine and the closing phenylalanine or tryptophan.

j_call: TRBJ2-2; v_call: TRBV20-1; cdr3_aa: SASGTSGTGELF
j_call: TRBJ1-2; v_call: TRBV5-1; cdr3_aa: ASSPSSRGGRLTNYGYT
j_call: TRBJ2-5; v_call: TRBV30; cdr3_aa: AWSTGAETQY
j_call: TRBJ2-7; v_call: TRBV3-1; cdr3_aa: ASSPGQGFHEQY
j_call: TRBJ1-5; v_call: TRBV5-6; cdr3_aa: ASSLGHQPQH
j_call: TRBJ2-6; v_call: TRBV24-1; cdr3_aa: ATSDSGGMSSGANVLT
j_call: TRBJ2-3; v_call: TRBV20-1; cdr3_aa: SAQGLAGGPSTDTQY
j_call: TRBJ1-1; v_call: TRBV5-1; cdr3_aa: ASSLVGLSNTEAF
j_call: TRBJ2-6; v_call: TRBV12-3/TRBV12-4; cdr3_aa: ASSRGQGAAGANVLT
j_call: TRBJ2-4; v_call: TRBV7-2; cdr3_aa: ASSLASGVVQNIQY